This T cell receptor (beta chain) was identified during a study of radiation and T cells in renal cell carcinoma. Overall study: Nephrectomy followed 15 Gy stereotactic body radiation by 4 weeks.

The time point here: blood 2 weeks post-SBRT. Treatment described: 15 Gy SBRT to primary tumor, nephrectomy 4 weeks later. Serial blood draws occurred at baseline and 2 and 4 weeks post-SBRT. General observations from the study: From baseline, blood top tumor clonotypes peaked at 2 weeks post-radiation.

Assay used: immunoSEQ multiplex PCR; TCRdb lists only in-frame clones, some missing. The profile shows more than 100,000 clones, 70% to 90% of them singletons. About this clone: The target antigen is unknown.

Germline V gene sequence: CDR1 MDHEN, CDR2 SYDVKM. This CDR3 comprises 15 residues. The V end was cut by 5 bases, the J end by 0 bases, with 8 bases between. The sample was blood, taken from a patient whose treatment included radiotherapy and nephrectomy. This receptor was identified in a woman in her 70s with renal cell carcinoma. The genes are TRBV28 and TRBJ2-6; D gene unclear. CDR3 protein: CASSPFSSGANVLTF. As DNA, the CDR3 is TGTGCCAGCAGTCCTTTTAGCTCTGGGGCCAACGTCCTGACTTTC.